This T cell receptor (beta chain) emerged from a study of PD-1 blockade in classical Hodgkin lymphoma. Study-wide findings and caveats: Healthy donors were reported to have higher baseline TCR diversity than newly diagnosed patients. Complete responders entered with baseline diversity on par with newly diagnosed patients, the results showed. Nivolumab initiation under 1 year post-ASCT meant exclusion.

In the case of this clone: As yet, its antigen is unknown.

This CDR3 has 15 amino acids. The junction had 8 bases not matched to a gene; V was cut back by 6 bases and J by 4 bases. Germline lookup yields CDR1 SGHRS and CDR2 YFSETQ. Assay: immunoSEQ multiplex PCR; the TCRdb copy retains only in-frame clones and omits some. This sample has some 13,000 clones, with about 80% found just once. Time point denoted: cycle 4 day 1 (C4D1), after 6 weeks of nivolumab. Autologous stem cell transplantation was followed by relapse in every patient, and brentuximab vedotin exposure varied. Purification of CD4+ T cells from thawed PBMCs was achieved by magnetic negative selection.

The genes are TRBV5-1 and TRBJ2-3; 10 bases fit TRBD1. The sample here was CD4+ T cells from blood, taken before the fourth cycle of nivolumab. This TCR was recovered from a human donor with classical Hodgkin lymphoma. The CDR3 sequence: CASTRDRGGADTQYF. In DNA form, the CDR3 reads TGCGCCAGCACTCGGGACAGGGGTGGGGCAGATACGCAGTATTTT.